This is a list of T cell receptor beta chains from one sample in a study of radiation and T cells in renal cell carcinoma. Method: immunoSEQ multiplex PCR; TCRdb's copy keeps in-frame clones and lacks some. This repertoire shows some 110,000 clones, about four fifths found once; its top ten account for less than 3.5%. The sequencing used blood, collected from a patient whose treatment included radiotherapy and nephrectomy. These receptor sequences come from a woman aged 55-69 years with renal cell carcinoma. The CDR3 runs from the conserved cysteine through the conserved F or W. Fields, in order: CDR3 DNA, CDR3 protein, clone size, V gene, D gene, J gene. The D gene is left open where the match is weak. Not all rows give a size; the values are once, few, many and, for expanded clones, a class.

CDR3 DNA: TGCAGCGTTGAAGTTGGACAGGGGAACTATGGCTACACCTTC
CDR3 protein: CSVEVGQGNYGYTF
clone size: -
V gene: TRBV29-1
D gene: TRBD1
J gene: TRBJ1-2

CDR3 DNA: TGTGCCAGCAGCCCCGGGGACCGCACAGATACGCAGTATTTT
CDR3 protein: CASSPGDRTDTQYF
clone size: -
V gene: TRBV28
D gene: -
J gene: TRBJ2-3

CDR3 DNA: TGCGCCAGCAGCTTGCAGGGAGTAGTTGGATCACCCCTCCACTTT
CDR3 protein: CASSLQGVVGSPLHF
clone size: once
V gene: TRBV5-1
D gene: -
J gene: TRBJ1-6

CDR3 DNA: TGCGCCAGCAGCCAAGAACTCTTCAGAGAGCAGTACTTC
CDR3 protein: CASSQELFREQYF
clone size: -
V gene: TRBV4-1
D gene: -
J gene: TRBJ2-7

CDR3 DNA: TGTGCCCGCAGCTCCGGGACAGGGGTAATGGGCACCGGGGAGCTGTTTTTT
CDR3 protein: CARSSGTGVMGTGELFF
clone size: -
V gene: TRBV7-3
D gene: TRBD1
J gene: TRBJ2-2

CDR3 DNA: TGTGCCAGCAGCTCCACCAGGGGGCAGGACTATGGCTACACCTTC
CDR3 protein: CASSSTRGQDYGYTF
clone size: -
V gene: TRBV7-8
D gene: TRBD1
J gene: TRBJ1-2

CDR3 DNA: TGTGCCAGCAGCTTGGGGCCAGAGTATAGCAATCAGCCCCAGCATTTT
CDR3 protein: CASSLGPEYSNQPQHF
clone size: -
V gene: TRBV5-8
D gene: -
J gene: TRBJ1-5

CDR3 DNA: TGTGCCATCAGACTTCAAGGGGATTCAGGCTATGGCTACACCTTC
CDR3 protein: CAIRLQGDSGYGYTF
clone size: -
V gene: TRBV10-3
D gene: -
J gene: TRBJ1-2

CDR3 DNA: TGTGCCAGCGGGCCAGGGTTACGGGAGCAGTTCTTC
CDR3 protein: CASGPGLREQFF
clone size: -
V gene: TRBV27
D gene: -
J gene: TRBJ2-1

CDR3 DNA: TGTGCCAGCAATGGACAGTTCTCAACCGGGGAGCTGTTTTTT
CDR3 protein: CASNGQFSTGELFF
clone size: -
V gene: TRBV25-1
D gene: -
J gene: TRBJ2-2

CDR3 DNA: TGTGCCACCAGCAGAGAACAGGGGGCCTATCAGCCCCAGCATTTT
CDR3 protein: CATSREQGAYQPQHF
clone size: few
V gene: TRBV15
D gene: TRBD1
J gene: TRBJ1-5

CDR3 DNA: TGTGCCAGCAGTTTAAAAAAAGGGTACCCTCTCGAGCAGTACTTC
CDR3 protein: CASSLKKGYPLEQYF
clone size: -
V gene: TRBV27
D gene: -
J gene: TRBJ2-7

CDR3 DNA: TGTGCCAGTAGCGACTCACAGGCCTATAATTCACCCCTCCACTTT
CDR3 protein: CASSDSQAYNSPLHF
clone size: -
V gene: TRBV19
D gene: -
J gene: TRBJ1-6

CDR3 DNA: TGTGCCAGCAGCGCTAACGTGGTCTCGGTGAGAATGGATGGCTACACCTTC
CDR3 protein: CASSANVVSVRMDGYTF
clone size: -
V gene: TRBV9
D gene: -
J gene: TRBJ1-2

CDR3 DNA: TGTGCCAGCAGTAAAGGGGCCGAGCAGTACTTC
CDR3 protein: CASSKGAEQYF
clone size: -
V gene: TRBV27
D gene: -
J gene: TRBJ2-7

CDR3 DNA: TGTGCCAGCAGCCCTGGGACACGTATATCCTACGAGCAGTACTTC
CDR3 protein: CASSPGTRISYEQYF
clone size: -
V gene: TRBV6-5
D gene: -
J gene: TRBJ2-7

CDR3 DNA: TGTGCCAGCAGTCCAGGATGGGGGGCAAATGAGCAGTTCTTC
CDR3 protein: CASSPGWGANEQFF
clone size: -
V gene: TRBV27
D gene: -
J gene: TRBJ2-1

CDR3 DNA: TGTGCCAGCCGCGGCCCGGGGAATGAGCAGTTCTTC
CDR3 protein: CASRGPGNEQFF
clone size: -
V gene: TRBV11-3
D gene: -
J gene: TRBJ2-1

CDR3 DNA: TGTGCCAGCAGTGTACATCCCTACGAGCAGTACTTC
CDR3 protein: CASSVHPYEQYF
clone size: few
V gene: TRBV25-1
D gene: -
J gene: TRBJ2-7

CDR3 DNA: TGTGCCAGCAGTCCAACGGGGTCACCCCTCCACTTT
CDR3 protein: CASSPTGSPLHF
clone size: -
V gene: TRBV7-2
D gene: -
J gene: TRBJ1-6

CDR3 DNA: TGTGCCAGCAGCGCAATAGGGATAGCGAATCAGCCCCAGCATTTT
CDR3 protein: CASSAIGIANQPQHF
clone size: -
V gene: TRBV9
D gene: -
J gene: TRBJ1-5

CDR3 DNA: TGTGCCAGCTCACCCAACAGGGATGGACAGCCCCAGCATTTT
CDR3 protein: CASSPNRDGQPQHF
clone size: -
V gene: TRBV18
D gene: -
J gene: TRBJ1-5

CDR3 DNA: TGTGCCAGCAGGGGGGGACTAGCGGGGAATGAGCAGTTCTTC
CDR3 protein: CASRGGLAGNEQFF
clone size: -
V gene: TRBV2
D gene: TRBD2
J gene: TRBJ2-1

CDR3 DNA: TGTGCCAGCAGCCTAAACATGGGAGACGTGAACACTGAAGCTTTCTTT
CDR3 protein: CASSLNMGDVNTEAFF
clone size: few
V gene: TRBV7-6
D gene: -
J gene: TRBJ1-1

CDR3 DNA: TGCGCCAGCAGCTTGCCGACAGTCCTCACAGATACGCAGTATTTT
CDR3 protein: CASSLPTVLTDTQYF
clone size: -
V gene: TRBV5-1
D gene: -
J gene: TRBJ2-3

CDR3 DNA: TGTGCCAGCAGCCCACAGGGGGCTTTGGAGCAGCCCCAGCATTTT
CDR3 protein: CASSPQGALEQPQHF
clone size: -
V gene: TRBV6-1
D gene: TRBD1
J gene: TRBJ1-5

CDR3 DNA: TGTGCCAGCAGTTTAGGGGTGGTAGCGGGAGGGCCGGAGACCCAGTACTTC
CDR3 protein: CASSLGVVAGGPETQYF
clone size: -
V gene: TRBV28
D gene: TRBD2
J gene: TRBJ2-5

CDR3 DNA: TGTGCCAGTAAGGGCGTTCGGAACACTGAAGCTTTCTTT
CDR3 protein: CASKGVRNTEAFF
clone size: -
V gene: TRBV19
D gene: -
J gene: TRBJ1-1

CDR3 DNA: TGTGCCAGTAGTATGAACAGGGGAAGGTCCACCGGGGAGCTGTTTTTT
CDR3 protein: CASSMNRGRSTGELFF
clone size: -
V gene: TRBV19
D gene: TRBD1
J gene: TRBJ2-2

CDR3 DNA: TGTGCCAGCAGCCGATACACGGACAGGGAACTCCCCTACGAGCAGTACTTC
CDR3 protein: CASSRYTDRELPYEQYF
clone size: -
V gene: TRBV4-2
D gene: TRBD1
J gene: TRBJ2-7

CDR3 DNA: TGTGCCAGCAGGTATAAGACGGGTCTCACCGGGGAGCTGTTTTTT
CDR3 protein: CASRYKTGLTGELFF
clone size: -
V gene: TRBV7-2
D gene: -
J gene: TRBJ2-2

CDR3 DNA: TGTGCCAGCAGCCGGGACAGCGACTATGGCTACACCTTC
CDR3 protein: CASSRDSDYGYTF
clone size: -
V gene: TRBV2
D gene: TRBD1
J gene: TRBJ1-2

CDR3 DNA: TGTGCCAGCAGCGGGGGACAGGTTACGTACTTC
CDR3 protein: CASSGGQVTYF
clone size: -
V gene: TRBV7-3
D gene: TRBD1
J gene: TRBJ2-7

CDR3 DNA: TGTGCCAGCAGTGAAGCGCGGACAGGGATAAACGAGCAGTACTTC
CDR3 protein: CASSEARTGINEQYF
clone size: once
V gene: TRBV6-1
D gene: TRBD1
J gene: TRBJ2-7

CDR3 DNA: TGTGCCAGCAGTAAAATACCTAGCGGGGTCACAGATACGCAGTATTTT
CDR3 protein: CASSKIPSGVTDTQYF
clone size: -
V gene: TRBV28
D gene: TRBD2
J gene: TRBJ2-3

CDR3 DNA: TGTGCCAGCAGCTGGACTAGCGGGGACTCCCGGCCAAAGCGCAATGAGCAGTTCTTC
CDR3 protein: CASSWTSGDSRPKRNEQFF
clone size: -
V gene: TRBV7-2
D gene: TRBD2
J gene: TRBJ2-1

CDR3 DNA: TGTGCCAGCAGCAAAGAACAAAAAGACTTTTCTAACTATGGCTACACCTTC
CDR3 protein: CASSKEQKDFSNYGYTF
clone size: -
V gene: TRBV21-1
D gene: -
J gene: TRBJ1-2

CDR3 DNA: TGTGCCAGCACCGAAAGGGGAGGCGGCTACACCTTC
CDR3 protein: CASTERGGGYTF
clone size: few
V gene: TRBV2
D gene: -
J gene: TRBJ1-2

CDR3 DNA: TGTGCCAGCAGCTTGACAAGAACTAGCACAGATACGCAGTATTTT
CDR3 protein: CASSLTRTSTDTQYF
clone size: -
V gene: TRBV7-3
D gene: -
J gene: TRBJ2-3

CDR3 DNA: TGTGCCAGCAGTTCGGGACAGCTTAACACTGAAGCTTTCTTT
CDR3 protein: CASSSGQLNTEAFF
clone size: -
V gene: TRBV28
D gene: TRBD1
J gene: TRBJ1-1

CDR3 DNA: TGCGCCAGCAGCATTCCTACAGGTTTGAACACTGAAGCTTTCTTT
CDR3 protein: CASSIPTGLNTEAFF
clone size: -
V gene: TRBV5-1
D gene: -
J gene: TRBJ1-1

CDR3 DNA: TGCAGCGTTAGAACAGGGGGTTCCTACGAGCAGTACTTC
CDR3 protein: CSVRTGGSYEQYF
clone size: -
V gene: TRBV29-1
D gene: TRBD1
J gene: TRBJ2-7

CDR3 DNA: TGTGCCAGCAGCTTAGGGCGGGGGCGCGGGTCACCCCTCCACTTT
CDR3 protein: CASSLGRGRGSPLHF
clone size: -
V gene: TRBV13
D gene: -
J gene: TRBJ1-6

CDR3 DNA: TGTGCCAGTAGTATGGGGTTTCGCAATCAGCCCCAGCATTTT
CDR3 protein: CASSMGFRNQPQHF
clone size: -
V gene: TRBV19
D gene: -
J gene: TRBJ1-5

CDR3 DNA: TGTGCCATCAGCCCGGGACTAGCGGGCACAGATACGCAGTATTTT
CDR3 protein: CAISPGLAGTDTQYF
clone size: -
V gene: TRBV10-3
D gene: TRBD2
J gene: TRBJ2-3

CDR3 DNA: TGTGCCAGCAGCCCGCAGGATGAGCAGTTCTTC
CDR3 protein: CASSPQDEQFF
clone size: -
V gene: TRBV7-9
D gene: -
J gene: TRBJ2-1

CDR3 DNA: TGTGCCAGCAGCGCACAGGGGTGGCAAGAGACCCAGTACTTC
CDR3 protein: CASSAQGWQETQYF
clone size: -
V gene: TRBV9
D gene: TRBD1
J gene: TRBJ2-5

CDR3 DNA: TGTGCCAGCAGCCCCAGACAGGGATGGTACGAGCAGTACTTC
CDR3 protein: CASSPRQGWYEQYF
clone size: -
V gene: TRBV11-1
D gene: TRBD1
J gene: TRBJ2-7

CDR3 DNA: TGTGCCAGTAGACCCCCCTGGGGTAGGAATGAGCAGTTCTTC
CDR3 protein: CASRPPWGRNEQFF
clone size: -
V gene: TRBV19
D gene: -
J gene: TRBJ2-1

CDR3 DNA: TGTGCCAGCAGCTTTTGGGGATCCACTCAGCCCCAGCATTTT
CDR3 protein: CASSFWGSTQPQHF
clone size: -
V gene: TRBV5-5
D gene: -
J gene: TRBJ1-5

CDR3 DNA: TGTGCCAGCTCACCTCCTGACAGTTATAGCTCCTACGAGCAGTACTTC
CDR3 protein: CASSPPDSYSSYEQYF
clone size: -
V gene: TRBV18
D gene: -
J gene: TRBJ2-7

CDR3 DNA: TGTGCCAGCAGTTTACAGTATAGCAATCAGCCCCAGCATTTT
CDR3 protein: CASSLQYSNQPQHF
clone size: -
V gene: TRBV27
D gene: -
J gene: TRBJ1-5

CDR3 DNA: TGTGCCAGCAGTGAAGAAGGGTTACGGGAGACCCAGTACTTC
CDR3 protein: CASSEEGLRETQYF
clone size: -
V gene: TRBV6-1
D gene: -
J gene: TRBJ2-5

CDR3 DNA: TGTGCCAGCAGTGAAAGAATGGCTGCGGGTGGCACTGAAGCTTTCTTT
CDR3 protein: CASSERMAAGGTEAFF
clone size: few
V gene: TRBV2
D gene: -
J gene: TRBJ1-1

CDR3 DNA: TGTGCCAGCACCCAGGGGGGTGACTCCCGTGTGTATGGCTACACCTTC
CDR3 protein: CASTQGGDSRVYGYTF
clone size: few
V gene: TRBV6-6
D gene: TRBD1
J gene: TRBJ1-2

CDR3 DNA: TGTGCCAGCAGCTTAGATCTAAGAGGGCAGGCGACATCTGGAAACACCATATATTTT
CDR3 protein: CASSLDLRGQATSGNTIYF
clone size: -
V gene: TRBV11-2
D gene: -
J gene: TRBJ1-3

CDR3 DNA: TGTGCCAGCACGACCGGGAGCGGGACAGATACGCAGTATTTT
CDR3 protein: CASTTGSGTDTQYF
clone size: -
V gene: TRBV9
D gene: -
J gene: TRBJ2-3

CDR3 DNA: TGTGCCAGCAGCCAAGACAGTCTGAACACTGAAGCTTTCTTT
CDR3 protein: CASSQDSLNTEAFF
clone size: -
V gene: TRBV4-2
D gene: -
J gene: TRBJ1-1

CDR3 DNA: TGTGCCAGCAGCTTGGCTCCATCCTACAATGAGCAGTTCTTC
CDR3 protein: CASSLAPSYNEQFF
clone size: -
V gene: TRBV5-4
D gene: -
J gene: TRBJ2-1